This entry is about one T cell receptor beta chain. The antigen remains undetermined. Profiled with immunoSEQ multiplex PCR; TCRdb holds only in-frame clones, not every one. Among approximately 63,000 clones listed, around 87% were seen once. The data originate from a study of identifying expanded T cells in peripheral blood. The CDR3 is 15 residues long. CDR1 and CDR2 (germline): SGHRS, YFSETQ. V trimming: 4 bases; J trimming: 3 bases; junction bases outside the gene matches: 7. During the collection period, no donor immune events like infections were recorded. The study's findings and limits: Variance in clone template counts between approximately two-week samples significantly increased with total template count across all healthy donors. About 1.2 clones differed between technical replicates, versus approximately 16 and 19 over time.

The source material was blood. This TCR was sampled from a person aged 18-70 years in good health. This chain uses TRBV5-1 with TRBJ2-7; 10 bases map to TRBD1. CDR3 nucleotides: TGCGCCAGCAGCCTAGGGACAGGGGTATACTACGAGCAGTACTTC. This gives the protein CASSLGTGVYYEQYF.